Sequencing of this T cell receptor beta chain was carried out in a study of identical twins. Study-wide results and limits: Insertions were reduced in abundant cord blood beta clonotypes but not in memory repertoires. Conclusions relied on cross-sectional statistical analysis, not following the same donors.

The CDR3 has 14 residues. The V gene lost 1 base and the J gene lost 8 bases, with 12 bases spanning the gap. Germline CDR1 reads SGHDN; CDR2 reads FVKESK. All donors comprised healthy Caucasians. Unique molecular identifiers were present on the cDNA, which also gained a universal primer site by template switching. From the 5' RACE reads, TCRdb called clonotypes with MiXCR, one entry per CDR3 protein. The table includes 200,000 to 250,000 distinct CDR3 sequences, roughly 7% detected once. This clonotype was picked up many times. Its target is not known. This sample also appeared in a second study, on yellow fever vaccine responses in identical twins.

Input material: memory (CD45RO+) T cells sorted from blood. The chain has TRBV14 and TRBJ2-1, with unresolved D. The clonotype was recovered from a woman aged 18-29 years in good health. The DNA of the CDR3 is TGTGCCAGCAGCCAAGTGTCCGGGTCGGATGAGCAGTTCTTC. Encoded protein: CASSQVSGSDEQFF.